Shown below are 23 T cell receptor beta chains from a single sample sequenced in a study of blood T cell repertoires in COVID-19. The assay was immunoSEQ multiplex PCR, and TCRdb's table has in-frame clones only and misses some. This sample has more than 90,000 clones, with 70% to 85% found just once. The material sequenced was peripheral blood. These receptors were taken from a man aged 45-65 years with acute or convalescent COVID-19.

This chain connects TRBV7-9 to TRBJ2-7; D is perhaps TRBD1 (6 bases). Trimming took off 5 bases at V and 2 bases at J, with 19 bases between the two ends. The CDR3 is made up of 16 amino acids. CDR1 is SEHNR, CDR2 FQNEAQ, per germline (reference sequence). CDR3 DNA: TGTGCCAGCAGCAAAGAGGGCCAGGGGTTACCCTACGAGCAGTACTTC. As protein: CASSKEGQGLPYEQYF.

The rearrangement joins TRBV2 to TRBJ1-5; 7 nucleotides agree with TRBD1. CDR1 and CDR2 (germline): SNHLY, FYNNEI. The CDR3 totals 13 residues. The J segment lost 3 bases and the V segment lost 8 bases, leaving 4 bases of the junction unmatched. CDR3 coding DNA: TGTGCCAGCTCGGGACAGTACAATCAGCCCCAGCATTTT. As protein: CASSGQYNQPQHF. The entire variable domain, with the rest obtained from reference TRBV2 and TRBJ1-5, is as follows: EPEVTQTPSHQVTQMGQEVILRCVPISNHLYFYWYRQILGQKVEFLVSFYNNEISEKSEIFDDQFSVERPDGSNFTLKIRSTKLEDSAMYFCASSGQYNQPQHFGDGTRLSIL.

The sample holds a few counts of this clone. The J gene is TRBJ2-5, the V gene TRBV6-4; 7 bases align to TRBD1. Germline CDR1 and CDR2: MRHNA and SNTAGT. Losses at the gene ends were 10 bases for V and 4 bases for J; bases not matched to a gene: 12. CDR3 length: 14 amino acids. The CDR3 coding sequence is TGTGCCATTTCACCGACAGGGTTAGGAGAGACCCAGTACTTC. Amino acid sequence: CAISPTGLGETQYF.

The DNA for the CDR3 is TGTGCCATCAGTGAGCCTGGGCGGACAGAAGCTAACTATGGCTACACCTTC. It is translated as CAISEPGRTEANYGYTF. V and J are TRBV10-3 and TRBJ1-2, with D perhaps matching TRBD1 (6 bases). The CDR3 is made up of 17 amino acids. Germline V gene lookup returns CDR1 ENHRY and CDR2 SYGVKD. V was trimmed by 2 bases and J by 0 bases, leaving 16 bases between them.

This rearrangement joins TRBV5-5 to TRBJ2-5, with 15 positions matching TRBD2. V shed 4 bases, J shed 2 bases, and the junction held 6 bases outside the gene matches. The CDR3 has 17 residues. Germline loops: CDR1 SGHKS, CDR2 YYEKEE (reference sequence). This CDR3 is CASSRTSGGAQQETQYF. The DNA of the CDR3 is TGTGCCAGCAGCCGGACTAGCGGGGGGGCCCAACAAGAGACCCAGTACTTC.

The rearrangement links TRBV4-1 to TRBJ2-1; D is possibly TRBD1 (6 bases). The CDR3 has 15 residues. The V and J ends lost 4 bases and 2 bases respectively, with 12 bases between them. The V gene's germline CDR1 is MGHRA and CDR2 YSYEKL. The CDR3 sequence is CASSPGQKTYNEQFF. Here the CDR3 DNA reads TGCGCCAGCAGCCCAGGACAGAAGACCTACAATGAGCAGTTCTTC.

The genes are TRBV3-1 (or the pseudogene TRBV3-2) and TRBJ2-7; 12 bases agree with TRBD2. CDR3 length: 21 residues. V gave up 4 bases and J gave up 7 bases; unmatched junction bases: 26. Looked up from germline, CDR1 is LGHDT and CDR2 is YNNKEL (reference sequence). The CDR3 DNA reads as TGTGCCAGCAGCCCACAAACGCGACAGGGAGGGACTAGCGGGTTTCAGGTGGAGCAGTACTTC. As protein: CASSPQTRQGGTSGFQVEQYF.

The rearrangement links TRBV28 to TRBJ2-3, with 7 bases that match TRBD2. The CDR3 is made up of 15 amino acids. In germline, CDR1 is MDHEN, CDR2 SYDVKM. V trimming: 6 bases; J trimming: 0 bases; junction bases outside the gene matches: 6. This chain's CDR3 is CASSSPSGSTDTQYF. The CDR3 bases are TGTGCCAGCAGCTCTCCTAGCGGTAGCACAGATACGCAGTATTTT.

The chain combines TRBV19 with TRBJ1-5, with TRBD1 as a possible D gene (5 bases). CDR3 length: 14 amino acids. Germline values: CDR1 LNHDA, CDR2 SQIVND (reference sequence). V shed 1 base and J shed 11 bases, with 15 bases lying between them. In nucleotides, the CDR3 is TGTGCCAGTAGTATAGGGGACGCCGGCGGGGCCCAGCATTTT. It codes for CASSIGDAGGAQHF.

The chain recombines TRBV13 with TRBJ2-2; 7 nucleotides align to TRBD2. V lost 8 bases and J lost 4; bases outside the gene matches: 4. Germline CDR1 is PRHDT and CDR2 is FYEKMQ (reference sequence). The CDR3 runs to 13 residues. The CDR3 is CASWDYITGELFF. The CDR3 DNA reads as TGTGCCAGCTGGGACTACATCACCGGGGAGCTGTTTTTT.

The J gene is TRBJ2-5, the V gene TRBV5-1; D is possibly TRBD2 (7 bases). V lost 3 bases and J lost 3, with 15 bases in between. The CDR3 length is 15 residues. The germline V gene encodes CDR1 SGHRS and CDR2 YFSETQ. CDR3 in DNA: TGCGCCAGCAGCTCCCGGCCGGGGGGCGAAGAGACCCAGTACTTC. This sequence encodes CASSSRPGGEETQYF.

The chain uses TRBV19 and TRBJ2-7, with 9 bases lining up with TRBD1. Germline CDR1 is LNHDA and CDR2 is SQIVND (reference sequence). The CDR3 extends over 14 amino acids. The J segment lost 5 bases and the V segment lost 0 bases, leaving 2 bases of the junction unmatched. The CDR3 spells CASSIEGTGNEQYF. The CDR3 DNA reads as TGTGCCAGTAGTATAGAAGGGACAGGGAACGAGCAGTACTTC.

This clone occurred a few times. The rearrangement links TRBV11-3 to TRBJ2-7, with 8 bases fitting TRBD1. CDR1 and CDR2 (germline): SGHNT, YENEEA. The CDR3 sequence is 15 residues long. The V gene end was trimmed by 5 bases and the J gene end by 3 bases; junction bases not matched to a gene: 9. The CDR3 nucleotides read TGTGCCAGCAGCCCGGGACAGGCCGGACTCTACGAGCAGTACTTC. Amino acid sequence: CASSPGQAGLYEQYF.

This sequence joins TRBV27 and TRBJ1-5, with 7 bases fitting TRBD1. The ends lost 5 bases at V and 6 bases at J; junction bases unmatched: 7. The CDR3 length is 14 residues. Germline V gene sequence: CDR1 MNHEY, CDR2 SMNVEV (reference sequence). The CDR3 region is CASSDRAKGQPQHF. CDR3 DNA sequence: TGTGCCAGCAGTGACAGGGCTAAGGGTCAGCCCCAGCATTTT.

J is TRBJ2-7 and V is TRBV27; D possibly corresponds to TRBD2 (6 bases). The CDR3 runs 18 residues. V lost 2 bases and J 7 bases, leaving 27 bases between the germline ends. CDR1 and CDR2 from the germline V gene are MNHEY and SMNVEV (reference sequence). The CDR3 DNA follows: TGTGCCAGCAGTTTACGTTGGAACCCTAGCGTCTCGTTCATGGAGCAGTACTTC. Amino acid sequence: CASSLRWNPSVSFMEQYF.

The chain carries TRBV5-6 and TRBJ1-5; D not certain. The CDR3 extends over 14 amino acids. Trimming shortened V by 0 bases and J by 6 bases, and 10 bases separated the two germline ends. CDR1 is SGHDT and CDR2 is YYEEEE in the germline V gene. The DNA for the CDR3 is TGTGCCAGCAGCTTGGGCAGTCTCAGTCAGCCCCAGCATTTT. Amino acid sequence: CASSLGSLSQPQHF.

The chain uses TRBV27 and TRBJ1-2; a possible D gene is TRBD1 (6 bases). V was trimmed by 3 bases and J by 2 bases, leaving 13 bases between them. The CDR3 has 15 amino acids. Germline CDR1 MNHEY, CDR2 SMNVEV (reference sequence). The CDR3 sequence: CASSFSGTQNYGYTF. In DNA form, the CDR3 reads TGTGCCAGCAGTTTCTCCGGGACACAGAACTATGGCTACACCTTC.

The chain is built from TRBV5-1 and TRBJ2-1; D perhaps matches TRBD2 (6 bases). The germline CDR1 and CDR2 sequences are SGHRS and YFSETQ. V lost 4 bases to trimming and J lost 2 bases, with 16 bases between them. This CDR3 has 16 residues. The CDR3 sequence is CASSPAVPGAYNEQFF. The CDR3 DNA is TGCGCCAGCAGCCCGGCCGTTCCGGGGGCCTACAATGAGCAGTTCTTC.

The CDR3 DNA follows: TGTGCCACGACCGGGGCACCCAAAGACAGGTTGGGCTACGAGCAGTACTTC. Its protein product is CATTGAPKDRLGYEQYF. The chain is built from TRBV2 and TRBJ2-7; possible D gene TRBD1, 6 bases. The germline V gene encodes CDR1 SNHLY and CDR2 FYNNEI. V was pared by 10 bases and J by 3 bases, with 28 bases between. The CDR3 consists of 17 residues.

CDR3 coding DNA: TGTGCCAGTATCCCGGACAGGGGCCAAAACAATGAGCAGTTCTTC. This gives the protein CASIPDRGQNNEQFF. The chain combines TRBV19 with TRBJ2-1, with 9 bases aligning to TRBD1. This CDR3 spans 15 amino acids. From germline, CDR1 is LNHDA and CDR2 SQIVND (reference sequence). V gave up 7 bases and J gave up 5 bases; unmatched junction bases: 9.

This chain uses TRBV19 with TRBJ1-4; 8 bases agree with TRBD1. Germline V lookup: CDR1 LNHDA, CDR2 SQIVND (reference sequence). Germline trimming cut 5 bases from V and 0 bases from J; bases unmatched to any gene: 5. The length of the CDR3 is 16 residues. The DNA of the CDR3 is TGTGCCAGTAGTCGACAGGGGCCCACAACTAATGAAAAACTGTTTTTT. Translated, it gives CASSRQGPTTNEKLFF.

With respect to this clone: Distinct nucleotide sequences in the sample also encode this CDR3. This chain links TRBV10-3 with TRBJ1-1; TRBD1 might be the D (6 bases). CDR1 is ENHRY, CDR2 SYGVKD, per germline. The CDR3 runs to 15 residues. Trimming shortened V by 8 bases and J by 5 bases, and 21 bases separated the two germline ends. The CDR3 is CAIGGTGGGGTEAFF. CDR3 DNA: TGTGCCATCGGCGGGACCGGGGGCGGGGGGACTGAAGCTTTCTTT.

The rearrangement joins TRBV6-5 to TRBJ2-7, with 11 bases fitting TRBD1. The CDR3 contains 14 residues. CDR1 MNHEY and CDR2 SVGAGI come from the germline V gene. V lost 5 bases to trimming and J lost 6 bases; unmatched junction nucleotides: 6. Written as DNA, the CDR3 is TGTGCCAGCAGTACTTGGACAGGGGGCACCGAGCAGTACTTC. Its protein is CASSTWTGGTEQYF.